The 20 T cell receptor beta chains listed next were all sequenced from one sample in a study of shared clonotypes between healthy human individuals. The repertoire was sequenced with immunoSEQ multiplex PCR; TCRdb's copy has only in-frame clones and lacks some. The data show roughly 1,500,000 clones, approximately 98.5% seen once. The sequenced sample was naive CD4+ T cells sorted from blood. Stated subset: CD45RA+ positively selected. The receptors derive from a man aged 25 to 40 in good health.

The chain links TRBV18 to TRBJ2-5; 9 bases align to TRBD2. The J segment lost 4 bases and the V segment lost 1 base, leaving 10 bases of the junction unmatched. CDR1 KGHSH and CDR2 LQKENI come from the germline V gene. The CDR3 consists of 17 residues. The CDR3 DNA sequence: TGTGCCAGCTCACCACTCAGGGGACTAGCCCTATCAGAGACCCAGTACTTC. Protein product: CASSPLRGLALSETQYF.

This clone has just one count. The rearrangement joins TRBV11-3 to TRBJ2-1, with 13 bases fitting TRBD2. Germline V gene sequence: CDR1 SGHNT, CDR2 YENEEA. The CDR3 runs to 16 residues. The junction had 1 base not matched to a gene; V was cut back by 1 base and J by 4 bases. Written as DNA, the CDR3 is TGTGCCAGCAGCTTAGTACTAGCGGGAGGGTACAATGAGCAGTTCTTC. Translated, it gives CASSLVLAGGYNEQFF.

Comment on this clone: Distinct nucleotide sequences in the sample also encode this CDR3. This chain links TRBV6-1 with TRBJ2-1, with 14 bases fitting TRBD2. Losses at the gene ends were 6 bases for V and 7 bases for J; bases not matched to a gene: 2. Germline CDR1 reads MNHNS; CDR2 reads SASEGT. This CDR3 has 14 amino acids. The CDR3 DNA reads as TGTGCCAGCAGCCGGACTAGCGGGAGGAATGAGCAGTTCTTC. Encoded protein: CASSRTSGRNEQFF.

V usage is TRBV5-6 and J usage is TRBJ2-5; 7 bases agree with TRBD2. Germline lookup yields CDR1 SGHDT and CDR2 YYEEEE. V trimming: 3 bases; J trimming: 5 bases; junction bases outside the gene matches: 10. CDR3 size: 15 residues. The CDR3 DNA follows: TGTGCCAGCAGCTCCGGGACGGGAGGTTTGGAGACCCAGTACTTC. It yields the protein CASSSGTGGLETQYF. The entire variable domain, with the rest obtained from reference TRBV5-6 and TRBJ2-5, is as follows: DAGVTQSPTHLIKTRGQQVTLRCSPKSGHDTVSWYQQALGQGPQFIFQYYEEEERQRGNFPDRFSGHQFPNYSSELNVNALLLGDSALYLCASSSGTGGLETQYFGPGTRLLVL.

Concerning this clone itself: The same CDR3 can be traced to other DNA sequences in this sample. The genes are TRBV18 and TRBJ2-3, with D maybe TRBD1 (5 bases). The CDR3 sequence is 14 residues long. Per germline, CDR1 KGHSH and CDR2 LQKENI. V was shortened by 6 bases and J by 0 bases, with 10 bases between the two germline ends. CDR3: CASSPGISTDTQYF. The CDR3 DNA sequence: TGTGCCAGCTCCCCAGGGATTAGCACAGATACGCAGTATTTT.

V gene TRBV10-3 combines with J gene TRBJ2-3, with 9 bases matching TRBD1. There are 19 residues in the CDR3. J lost 4 bases, V lost 3 bases, and 17 bases had no gene match. Germline CDR1 ENHRY, CDR2 SYGVKD. The CDR3 protein is CAISELLGTGIGVPDTQYF. In DNA form, the CDR3 reads TGTGCCATCAGTGAACTACTAGGGACAGGGATTGGGGTACCAGATACGCAGTATTTT.

As to this clone: This sample also contains other DNA sequences that code for the same CDR3. The J gene is TRBJ2-5, the V gene TRBV7-2; tentative D call: TRBD1 (5 bases). CDR3 length: 13 residues. V was shortened by 5 bases and J by 2 bases, with 9 bases between the two germline ends. The germline V gene has CDR1 SGHTA and CDR2 FQGNSA. This CDR3 is CASSRQLQETQYF. The CDR3 nucleotides read TGTGCCAGCAGCAGACAGCTACAAGAGACCCAGTACTTC.

The V and J genes are TRBV5-4 and TRBJ2-1; the D is unclear. Trimming pared 4 bases from V and 0 bases from J, leaving 11 bases between. The CDR3 has 15 amino acids. Germline-derived CDR1 and CDR2 are SGHNT and YYREEE (reference sequence). The CDR3 DNA reads as TGTGCCAGCAGCACAGATGCGACCTCCTACAATGAGCAGTTCTTC. This sequence encodes CASSTDATSYNEQFF.

The chain recombines TRBV27 with TRBJ1-2; D gene ambiguous. Germline V lookup: CDR1 MNHEY, CDR2 SMNVEV (reference sequence). V shed 3 bases and J shed 7 bases, with 18 bases lying between them. The CDR3 has 15 residues. The CDR3 here is CASSFLTISPSGYTF. CDR3 DNA sequence: TGTGCCAGCAGTTTCCTGACAATATCGCCTAGTGGCTACACCTTC.

The chain employs TRBV27 and TRBJ1-3; tentatively, D is TRBD1 (5 bases). The V end lost 2 bases, the J end lost 2 bases, and 7 bases lay between the germline ends. Germline assignment: CDR1 MNHEY and CDR2 SMNVEV (reference sequence). The CDR3 is 14 amino acids. CDR3 DNA: TGTGCCAGCAGTTTAAGGGGTGCTGGAAACACCATATATTTT. Translated: CASSLRGAGNTIYF.

This chain connects TRBV5-1 to TRBJ2-7, with TRBD2 matching over 14 bases. Germline V gene lookup returns CDR1 SGHRS and CDR2 YFSETQ. The CDR3 has 17 amino acids. The V gene end was trimmed by 4 bases and the J gene end by 0 bases; junction bases not matched to a gene: 6. DNA of the CDR3: TGCGCCAGCAGCACGGGACTAGCGGGAGCGGGCTCCTACGAGCAGTACTTC. Translating gives CASSTGLAGAGSYEQYF. Drawing the rest from reference TRBV5-1 and TRBJ2-7, the complete variable domain is KAGVTQTPRYLIKTRGQQVTLSCSPISGHRSVSWYQQTPGQGLQFLFEYFSETQRNKGNFPGRFSGRQFSNSRSEMNVSTLELGDSALYLCASSTGLAGAGSYEQYFGPGTRLTVT.

The rearrangement joins TRBV6-4 to TRBJ1-5, with 7 nucleotides matching TRBD1. This CDR3 region has 19 residues. CDR1 MRHNA and CDR2 SNTAGT come from the germline V gene. V lost 5 bases and J lost 3; bases outside the gene matches: 19. CDR3 DNA sequence: TGTGCCAGCAGTACCTCCAAGAGCCCGACAGGGAGGGCCAATCAGCCCCAGCATTTT. Translating gives CASSTSKSPTGRANQPQHF.

The count of this clone is one. This chain joins TRBV27 and TRBJ2-1; 12 bases fit TRBD2. The J segment lost 4 bases and the V segment lost 5 bases, leaving 12 bases of the junction unmatched. The CDR3 spans 18 residues. Germline CDR1 is MNHEY and CDR2 is SMNVEV (reference sequence). CDR3 nucleotides: TGTGCCAGCAGTCCCCCTAGCGGGAGGGCGACATTTTACAATGAGCAGTTCTTC. Residues: CASSPPSGRATFYNEQFF.

The chain recombines TRBV7-3 with TRBJ2-2; 9 nucleotides align to TRBD2. The length of the CDR3 is 17 residues. CDR1 SGHTA and CDR2 FQGTGA come from the germline V gene. With 5 bases clipped from V and 6 bases from J, the junction kept 13 bases outside the gene matches. The CDR3 DNA follows: TGTGCCAGCAGCCCCTCGGGCGGGAGGGCCTTCCCCGGGGAGCTGTTTTTT. It codes for CASSPSGGRAFPGELFF.

V gene TRBV10-3 combines with J gene TRBJ2-5; D remains ambiguous. The V and J ends lost 7 bases and 1 base respectively, with 13 bases between them. This CDR3 has 14 amino acids. Germline V gene data show CDR1 as ENHRY and CDR2 as SYGVKD. CDR3 sequence: CAITRDGTQETQYF. As DNA, the CDR3 is TGTGCCATCACCAGAGACGGCACCCAAGAGACCCAGTACTTC.

The chain combines TRBV7-6 with TRBJ2-1; 9 bases match TRBD2. The CDR3 extends over 16 amino acids. The V and J ends lost 3 bases and 5 bases, in that order; junction bases with no gene match: 8. The germline CDR1 and CDR2 sequences are SGHVS and FNYEAQ. Written as DNA, the CDR3 is TGTGCCAGCAGCTTGAGCCGGGCTAGCGGGAACAATGAGCAGTTCTTC. Translating it yields CASSLSRASGNNEQFF.

CDR3 nucleotide sequence: TGTGCCAGCACCCCCGGGAAGAACACCGGGGAGCTGTTTTTT. Protein product: CASTPGKNTGELFF. V gene TRBV7-2 combines with J gene TRBJ2-2, with TRBD2 as a possible D gene (5 bases). The CDR3 is 14 amino acids. CDR1 and CDR2 (germline): SGHTA, FQGNSA. V gave up 7 bases and J gave up 1 base, with 10 bases separating them.

This chain connects TRBV30 to TRBJ2-7, with TRBD2 matching 7 bases. Losses at the gene ends were 5 bases for V and 2 bases for J; bases not matched to a gene: 6. Germline CDR1 and CDR2: GTSNPN and SVGIG (reference sequence). The CDR3 contains 13 residues. The CDR3 protein is CAWAGAGPYEQYF. The DNA for the CDR3 is TGTGCCTGGGCAGGAGCGGGACCCTACGAGCAGTACTTC.

Remarks on this clone: The sample has other DNA sequences that encode this CDR3 too. The V and J genes are TRBV6-5 and TRBJ1-1; D not resolved. The V end was cut by 0 bases, the J end by 2 bases, with 4 bases between. Looked up from germline, CDR1 is MNHEY and CDR2 is SVGAGI. The CDR3 spans 13 residues. The CDR3, as DNA: TGTGCCAGCAGTTACTCGGTCAACACTGAAGCTTTCTTT. The encoded protein is CASSYSVNTEAFF.

The chain has TRBV9 and TRBJ2-3; 15 bases match TRBD2. The CDR3 covers 17 residues. CDR1 and CDR2 from the germline V gene are SGDLS and YYNGEE. The V gene end was trimmed by 5 bases and the J gene end by 1 base; junction bases not matched to a gene: 5. CDR3: CASSWTSGRAGTDTQYF. CDR3 coding DNA: TGTGCCAGCAGTTGGACTAGCGGGAGGGCTGGCACAGATACGCAGTATTTT.